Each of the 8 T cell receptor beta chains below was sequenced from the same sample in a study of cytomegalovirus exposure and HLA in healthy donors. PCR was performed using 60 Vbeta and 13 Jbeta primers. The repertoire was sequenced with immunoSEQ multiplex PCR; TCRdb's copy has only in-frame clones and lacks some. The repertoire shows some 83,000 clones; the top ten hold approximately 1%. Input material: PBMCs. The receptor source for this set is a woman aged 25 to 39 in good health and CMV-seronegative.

CDR3 protein: CASSPWTGPHEQYF. In DNA, the CDR3 is TGTGCCAGCAGTCCCTGGACAGGGCCCCACGAGCAGTACTTC. The V call is TRBV6-5, the J call TRBJ2-7; TRBD1 agrees at 8 bases. Germline V gene lookup returns CDR1 MNHEY and CDR2 SVGAGI. V was pared by 5 bases and J by 5 bases, with 8 bases of the junction left unmatched. The length of the CDR3 is 14 residues.

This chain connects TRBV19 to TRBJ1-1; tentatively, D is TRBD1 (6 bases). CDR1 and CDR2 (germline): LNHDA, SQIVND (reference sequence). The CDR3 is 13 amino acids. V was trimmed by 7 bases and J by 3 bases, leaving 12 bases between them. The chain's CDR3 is CASIPDSHTEAFF. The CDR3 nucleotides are TGTGCCAGTATCCCGGACAGTCACACTGAAGCTTTCTTT.

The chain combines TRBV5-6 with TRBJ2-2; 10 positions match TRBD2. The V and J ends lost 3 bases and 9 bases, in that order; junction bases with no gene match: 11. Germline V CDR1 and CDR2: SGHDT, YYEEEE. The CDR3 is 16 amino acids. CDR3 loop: CASSSLASGRSWELFF. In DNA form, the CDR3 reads TGTGCCAGCAGCTCACTTGCTAGCGGGAGAAGCTGGGAGCTGTTTTTT.

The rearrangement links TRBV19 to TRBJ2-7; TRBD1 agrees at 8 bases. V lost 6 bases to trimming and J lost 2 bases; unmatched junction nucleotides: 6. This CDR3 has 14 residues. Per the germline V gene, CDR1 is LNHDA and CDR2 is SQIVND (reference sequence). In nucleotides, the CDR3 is TGTGCCAGTAGACTGACAGGGGAAGCCTACGAGCAGTACTTC. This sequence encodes CASRLTGEAYEQYF.

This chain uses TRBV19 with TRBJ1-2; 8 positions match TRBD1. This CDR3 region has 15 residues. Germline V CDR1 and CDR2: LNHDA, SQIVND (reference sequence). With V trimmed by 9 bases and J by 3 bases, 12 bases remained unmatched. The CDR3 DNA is TGTGCCAGCCGGAGCGGACAGGGTAACGACTATGGCTACACCTTC. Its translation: CASRSGQGNDYGYTF.

The CDR3: CSVDSANTGELFF. The CDR3, as DNA: TGCAGCGTTGACTCAGCGAACACCGGGGAGCTGTTTTTT. The chain links TRBV29-1 to TRBJ2-2; D gene uncertain. V was shortened by 3 bases and J by 0 bases, with 5 bases between the two germline ends. CDR3 length: 13 amino acids. Germline V gene data show CDR1 as SQVTM and CDR2 as ANQGSEA.

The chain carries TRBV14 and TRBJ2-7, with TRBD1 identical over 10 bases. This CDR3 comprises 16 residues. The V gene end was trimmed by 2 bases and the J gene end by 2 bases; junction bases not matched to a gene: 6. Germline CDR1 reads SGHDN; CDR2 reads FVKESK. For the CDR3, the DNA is TGTGCCAGCAGCCAAATTCTGGGGACAGGGGCCTACGAGCAGTACTTC. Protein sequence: CASSQILGTGAYEQYF.

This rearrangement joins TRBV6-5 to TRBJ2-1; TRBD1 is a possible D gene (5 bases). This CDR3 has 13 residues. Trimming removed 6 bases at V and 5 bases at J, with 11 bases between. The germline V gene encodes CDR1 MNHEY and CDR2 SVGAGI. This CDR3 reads CASSPDRHNEQFF. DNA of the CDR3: TGTGCCAGCAGCCCAGACAGACACAATGAGCAGTTCTTC.